These 30 T cell receptor beta chains originate from one sample sequenced in a study of blood T cell repertoires in COVID-19. Using immunoSEQ multiplex PCR, the repertoire was profiled, and TCRdb retains in-frame clones only, with some absent. The sample holds fewer than 250,000 clones, less than 90% seen once. The sequenced material came from peripheral blood. These receptor sequences come from a man in his thirties or forties with acute or convalescent COVID-19.

The sample holds one count of this clone. The chain has TRBV30 and TRBJ1-5; D possibly corresponds to TRBD1 (6 bases). Germline V gene sequence: CDR1 GTSNPN, CDR2 SVGIG (reference sequence). V lost 6 bases, J lost 2 bases, and 14 bases lay in between. CDR3 length: 14 residues. CDR3 region: CACTGSYGNQPQHF. Here the CDR3 DNA reads TGTGCCTGTACAGGGTCGTATGGCAATCAGCCCCAGCATTTT.

This clone was observed once. The chain carries TRBV5-6 and TRBJ2-7; the D gene is possibly TRBD1 (7 bases). V was shortened by 0 bases and J by 5 bases, with 12 bases between the two germline ends. This CDR3 comprises 14 residues. In germline, CDR1 is SGHDT, CDR2 YYEEEE. CDR3 residues: CASSLEQGRNEQYF. The CDR3 DNA reads TGTGCCAGCAGCTTGGAACAGGGGAGGAACGAGCAGTACTTC.

The chain carries TRBV5-4 and TRBJ2-7; 8 nucleotides align to TRBD1. The CDR3 contains 13 residues. The V segment lost 0 bases and the J segment 8 bases; nucleotides outside the gene matches: 4. CDR1 is SGHNT, CDR2 YYREEE, per germline (reference sequence). The CDR3 DNA is TGTGCCAGCAGCTTGGATGACAGGGGAAAGCAGTACTTC. Translating gives CASSLDDRGKQYF.

The rearrangement links TRBV5-5 to TRBJ1-4; D unclear. The CDR3 spans 15 residues. With 0 bases removed from V and 0 bases from J, the gap between germline ends came to 6 bases. Germline V gene data show CDR1 as SGHKS and CDR2 as YYEKEE (reference sequence). The CDR3 nucleotides are TGTGCCAGCAGCTTGGGTGTCGCAACTAATGAAAAACTGTTTTTT. This translates into CASSLGVATNEKLFF.

As for this clone: Other DNA sequences in the sample encode the same CDR3. V is TRBV9 and J is TRBJ1-5; a weak D match, TRBD1 (6 bases). Trimming removed 0 bases at V and 7 bases at J, with 11 bases between. Germline lookup yields CDR1 SGDLS and CDR2 YYNGEE. CDR3 length: 14 amino acids. The CDR3 here is CASSVGDNGQPQHF. CDR3 bases: TGTGCCAGCAGCGTAGGGGACAATGGGCAGCCCCAGCATTTT. Supplemented by reference TRBV9 and TRBJ1-5, the full variable domain reads DSGVTQTPKHLITATGQRVTLRCSPRSGDLSVYWYQQSLDQGLQFLIQYYNGEERAKGNILERFSAQQFPDLHSELNLSSLELGDSALYFCASSVGDNGQPQHFGDGTRLSIL.

The chain combines TRBV2 with TRBJ2-7; D possibly corresponds to TRBD1 (6 bases). Germline CDR1 and CDR2: SNHLY and FYNNEI. V lost 6 bases, J lost 1 base, and 16 bases lay in between. This CDR3 contains 15 residues. The CDR3 is CASRVQGWDSYEQYF. For the CDR3, the DNA is TGTGCCAGCAGAGTACAGGGCTGGGATTCCTACGAGCAGTACTTC.

This clone was recorded once. The rearrangement joins TRBV4-1 to TRBJ1-2; 7 bases align to TRBD1. V lost 2 bases to trimming and J lost 6 bases; unmatched junction nucleotides: 9. The CDR3 runs 15 residues. Looked up from germline, CDR1 is MGHRA and CDR2 is YSYEKL. CDR3 DNA: TGCGCCAGCAGCCAACTCAGGGGGAAGTATGATGGCTACACCTTC. Protein product: CASSQLRGKYDGYTF.

The V and J genes are TRBV27 and TRBJ1-2, with 9 bases matching TRBD1. J gave up 6 bases and V 2 bases, and 7 bases lay outside the gene matches. The CDR3 runs to 15 residues. The germline V gene has CDR1 MNHEY and CDR2 SMNVEV (reference sequence). CDR3 in amino acids: CASSLRGTGTHGYTF. CDR3 DNA sequence: TGTGCCAGCAGTTTAAGGGGGACAGGGACCCATGGCTACACCTTC.

V usage is TRBV15 and J usage is TRBJ1-2; 7 nucleotides align to TRBD1. This CDR3 contains 18 residues. V was clipped by 0 bases and J by 3 bases; unmatched bases: 13. Looked up from germline, CDR1 is LNHNV and CDR2 is YYDKDF (reference sequence). This chain's CDR3 is CATSRDGPLGQLYYGYTF. In DNA, the CDR3 is TGTGCCACCAGCAGAGATGGGCCGTTGGGACAGTTATACTATGGCTACACCTTC.

The chain links TRBV4-1 to TRBJ2-2; 7 bases map to TRBD1. The J segment lost 4 bases and the V segment lost 4 bases, leaving 6 bases of the junction unmatched. The CDR3 loop spans 15 amino acids. Germline CDR1 and CDR2: MGHRA and YSYEKL. This CDR3 reads CASSPQGTPTGELFF. In DNA, the CDR3 is TGCGCCAGCAGCCCACAGGGGACCCCCACCGGGGAGCTGTTTTTT.

The chain uses TRBV3-1 (or the pseudogene TRBV3-2) and TRBJ1-1, with 8 nucleotides matching TRBD1. Trimming took 3 bases from V and 0 from J; bases not matched to a gene: 6. Germline V gene lookup returns CDR1 LGHDT and CDR2 YNNKEL (reference sequence). CDR3 length: 16 residues. The CDR3 nucleotides are TGTGCCAGCAGCCAGAAAGGGACAGGTATGAACACTGAAGCTTTCTTT. This codes for CASSQKGTGMNTEAFF.

The chain carries TRBV5-1 and TRBJ1-1; D might be TRBD1 (5 bases). Germline CDR1 is SGHRS and CDR2 is YFSETQ. V was shortened by 1 base and J by 2 bases, with 12 bases between the two germline ends. The CDR3 loop spans 15 amino acids. CDR3 nucleotide sequence: TGCGCCAGCAGCTTGTCAGGGTGGGGAAACACTGAAGCTTTCTTT. As protein: CASSLSGWGNTEAFF.

The rearrangement joins TRBV10-2 to TRBJ2-7, with 10 bases lining up with TRBD1. The V segment lost 6 bases and the J segment 1 base; nucleotides outside the gene matches: 6. This CDR3 is built from 15 residues. Germline CDR1 is WSHSY and CDR2 is SAAADI. In DNA form, the CDR3 reads TGCGCCAGCAGAGAGACAGGGGGCAGGTCCTACGAGCAGTACTTC. Protein sequence: CASRETGGRSYEQYF.

The genes are TRBV11-2 and TRBJ1-5; the D is unclear. CDR3 size: 12 residues. Trimming stripped 8 bases from V and 7 bases from J, with 12 bases between. CDR1 and CDR2 from the germline V gene are SGHAT and FQNNGV. The DNA for the CDR3 is TGTGCCAGCGGTGAGGGCGAACAGCCCCAGCATTTT. Amino acids: CASGEGEQPQHF.

The chain is built from TRBV30 and TRBJ1-3, with 7 bases lining up with TRBD1. CDR1 is GTSNPN, CDR2 SVGIG, per germline (reference sequence). The V segment lost 2 bases and the J segment 4 bases; nucleotides outside the gene matches: 5. The CDR3 length is 14 residues. CDR3 region: CAWSRGLGGNTIYF. As DNA, the CDR3 is TGTGCCTGGAGTAGGGGGCTAGGAGGAAACACCATATATTTT.

The V call is TRBV28, the J call TRBJ2-7; 13 nucleotides match TRBD2. Germline trimming cut 4 bases from V and 3 bases from J; bases unmatched to any gene: 3. This CDR3 is 15 amino acids long. Germline assignment: CDR1 MDHEN and CDR2 SYDVKM. The CDR3 DNA sequence: TGTGCCAGCAGTTCGGGACTAGCGGGGTTCTACGAGCAGTACTTC. Residues: CASSSGLAGFYEQYF.

The J gene is TRBJ2-3, the V gene TRBV6-5; 11 nucleotides match TRBD2. The ends lost 4 bases at V and 7 bases at J; junction bases unmatched: 7. The germline CDR1 and CDR2 sequences are MNHEY and SVGAGI. The CDR3 runs to 15 residues. Here the CDR3 DNA reads TGTGCCAGCAGTTTTAGCGGGAGGGTTGGTCATACGCAGTATTTT. Its translation is CASSFSGRVGHTQYF.

The rearrangement links TRBV15 to TRBJ2-1; D might be TRBD1 (5 bases). V lost 8 bases and J 5 bases, leaving 22 bases between the germline ends. The CDR3 sequence is 16 residues long. The germline CDR1 and CDR2 sequences are LNHNV and YYDKDF (reference sequence). CDR3 sequence reads: CATWGLFLPSNNEQFF. The CDR3 DNA follows: TGTGCCACCTGGGGCCTTTTCCTGCCATCGAACAATGAGCAGTTCTTC.

The V gene is TRBV9, the J gene TRBJ2-3; a weak D match, TRBD2 (5 bases). Trimming pared 5 bases from V and 7 bases from J, leaving 11 bases between. Germline assignment: CDR1 SGDLS and CDR2 YYNGEE. This CDR3 region has 12 residues. DNA for the CDR3: TGTGCCAGCAGTTCTTCCGGGAATACGCAGTATTTT. Protein: CASSSSGNTQYF.

The rearrangement links TRBV28 to TRBJ2-3, with TRBD1 matching 10 bases. J lost 0 bases, V lost 7 bases, and 10 bases had no gene match. Germline loops: CDR1 MDHEN, CDR2 SYDVKM. The CDR3 covers 17 residues. As DNA, the CDR3 is TGTGCCAGCATTGACCGGGACAGGGGACTTAGCACAGATACGCAGTATTTT. As protein: CASIDRDRGLSTDTQYF.

The rearrangement joins TRBV5-5 to TRBJ2-7; 7 bases map to TRBD2. The ends lost 2 bases at V and 1 base at J; junction bases unmatched: 6. CDR1 and CDR2 (germline): SGHKS, YYEKEE (reference sequence). This CDR3 comprises 15 residues. DNA for the CDR3: TGTGCCAGCAGCTTCTCGGGGGGTTATTCCTACGAGCAGTACTTC. Residues: CASSFSGGYSYEQYF.

The V gene is TRBV3-1 (or the pseudogene TRBV3-2), the J gene TRBJ2-3; the D gene is possibly TRBD2 (6 bases). Germline loops: CDR1 LGHDT, CDR2 YNNKEL (reference sequence). CDR3 length: 17 residues. Trimming shortened V by 3 bases and J by 0 bases, and 16 bases separated the two germline ends. The CDR3 reads CASSQWDGGRSTDTQYF. The CDR3 DNA reads as TGTGCCAGCAGCCAGTGGGACGGTGGGAGGAGCACAGATACGCAGTATTTT.

This rearrangement joins TRBV10-2 to TRBJ1-5; 7 positions agree with TRBD1. This CDR3 is built from 14 residues. Germline-derived CDR1 and CDR2 are WSHSY and SAAADI. The V gene end was trimmed by 5 bases and the J gene end by 2 bases; junction bases not matched to a gene: 3. The CDR3 DNA follows: TGCGCCAGCAGTCCAACAGGGGGCAATCAGCCCCAGCATTTT. Amino acids: CASSPTGGNQPQHF.

This rearrangement joins TRBV30 to TRBJ1-2; 8 bases align to TRBD1. Germline values: CDR1 GTSNPN, CDR2 SVGIG (reference sequence). With V trimmed by 4 bases and J by 8 bases, 9 bases remained unmatched. This CDR3 has 13 residues. The CDR3 DNA follows: TGTGCCTGGATCGGACAGGGAAGGAGAGGCTACACCTTC. Its protein is CAWIGQGRRGYTF.

The chain links TRBV15 to TRBJ2-2; 8 nucleotides agree with TRBD1. The CDR3 has 15 amino acids. Germline V CDR1 and CDR2: LNHNV, YYDKDF (reference sequence). V lost 4 bases to trimming and J lost 4 bases; unmatched junction nucleotides: 5. CDR3 region: CATSIGQGTTGELFF. CDR3 bases: TGTGCCACCAGCATAGGACAGGGAACCACCGGGGAGCTGTTTTTT.

This chain connects TRBV28 to TRBJ2-7; no clear D gene. This CDR3 is 14 amino acids long. Trimming took 6 bases from V and 0 from J, leaving 12 bases between them. Germline CDR1 is MDHEN and CDR2 is SYDVKM. CDR3 coding DNA: TGTGCCAGCAGACCTAGACGGTTCTCCTACGAGCAGTACTTC. This translates into CASRPRRFSYEQYF. The complete variable domain, with remaining parts taken from reference TRBV28 and TRBJ2-7, reads DVKVTQSSRYLVKRTGEKVFLECVQDMDHENMFWYRQDPGLGLRLIYFSYDVKMKEKGDIPEGYSVSREKKERFSLILESASTNQTSMYLCASRPRRFSYEQYFGPGTRLTVT.

The chain joins TRBV7-9 to TRBJ1-1; D remains ambiguous. In germline, CDR1 is SEHNR, CDR2 FQNEAQ (reference sequence). Trimming took off 3 bases at V and 2 bases at J, with 16 bases between the two ends. This CDR3 is built from 16 residues. The CDR3 coding sequence is TGTGCCAGCAGCTTCCCGCGGGGAGGCCGCAACACTGAAGCTTTCTTT. Translation gives CASSFPRGGRNTEAFF.

This clone was picked up a small number of times. The gene calls are TRBV4-2 and TRBJ2-1; 8 bases match TRBD2. CDR3 length: 15 amino acids. Germline values: CDR1 LGHNA, CDR2 YNFKEQ. Germline trimming cut 0 bases from V and 12 bases from J; bases unmatched to any gene: 10. The CDR3 here is CASSQDRLARRGQFF. CDR3 nucleotide sequence: TGTGCCAGCAGCCAAGACCGACTAGCGCGACGGGGGCAGTTCTTC.

The V and J genes are TRBV2 and TRBJ2-1, with 11 nucleotides matching TRBD2. The trim removed 7 bases at V and 8 bases at J, leaving 10 bases unmatched. The CDR3 is 15 residues long. Per the germline V gene, CDR1 is SNHLY and CDR2 is FYNNEI. CDR3 coding DNA: TGTGCCAGCATACCCTTTAGCGGGGGGGCGGATGAGCAGTTCTTC. Translating gives CASIPFSGGADEQFF.

This chain connects TRBV21-1 to TRBJ2-1; the D segment call TRBD1 is taken from the table without a DNA check. TRBV21-1 is flagged as a pseudogene. This CDR3 has 17 amino acids. The CDR3 spells CASSISHRDKPYNEQFF. The CDR3 DNA reads as TGTGCCAGCAGCATTTCACACCGGGACAAGCCTTACAATGAGCAGTTCTTC.